This T cell receptor beta chain was identified during a study of blood T cell repertoires in COVID-19. The overall study: Samples taken during acute and convalescent COVID-19 were collected in the United States, Italy and Spain.

This table comes from immunoSEQ multiplex PCR, and its TCRdb copy is limited to in-frame clones, with some not included. The sample carries about 280,000 clones, approximately 84% recorded once. The receptor's source is a woman in her twenties or thirties who had recovered from COVID-19. Sequencing input: peripheral blood.

The CDR3 loop reads CASSLTGTGAYEQYF. The CDR3 bases are TGTGCCAGCAGTTTGACGGGGACAGGGGCCTACGAGCAGTACTTC. V gene TRBV27 combines with J gene TRBJ2-7; 10 bases align to TRBD1. Germline-derived CDR1 and CDR2 are MNHEY and SMNVEV (reference sequence). CDR3 length equals 15 residues. The trim removed 3 bases at V and 2 bases at J, leaving 4 bases unmatched.